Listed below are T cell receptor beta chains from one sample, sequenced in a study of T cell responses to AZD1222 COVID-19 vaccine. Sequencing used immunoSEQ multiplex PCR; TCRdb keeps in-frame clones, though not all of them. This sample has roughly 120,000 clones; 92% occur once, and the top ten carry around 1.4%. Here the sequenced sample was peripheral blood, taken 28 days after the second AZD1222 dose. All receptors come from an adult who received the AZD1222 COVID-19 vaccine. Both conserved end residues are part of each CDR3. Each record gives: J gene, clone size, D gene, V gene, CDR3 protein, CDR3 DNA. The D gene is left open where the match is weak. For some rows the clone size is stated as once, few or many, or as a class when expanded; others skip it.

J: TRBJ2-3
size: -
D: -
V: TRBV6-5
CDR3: CASTVAGLFTDTQYF
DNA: TGTGCCAGCACCGTAGCCGGGCTGTTCACAGATACGCAGTATTTT

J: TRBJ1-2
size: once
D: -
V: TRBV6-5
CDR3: CASSYTPSGDYGYTF
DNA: TGTGCCAGCAGTTACACCCCTTCAGGGGACTATGGCTACACCTTC

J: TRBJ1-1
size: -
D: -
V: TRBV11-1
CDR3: CASSLGLRTEAFF
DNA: TGTGCCAGCAGCTTGGGCCTACGCACTGAAGCTTTCTTT

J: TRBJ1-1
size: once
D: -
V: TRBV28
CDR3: CASSLWGLSGGAFF
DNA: TGTGCCAGCAGTTTATGGGGACTCTCGGGAGGGGCTTTCTTT

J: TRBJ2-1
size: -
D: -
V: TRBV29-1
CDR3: CSGGQNEQFF
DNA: TGCAGCGGAGGACAGAATGAGCAGTTCTTC

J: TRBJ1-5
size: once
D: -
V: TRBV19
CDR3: CASSTQGDQPQHF
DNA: TGTGCCAGTAGTACACAGGGAGATCAGCCCCAGCATTTT

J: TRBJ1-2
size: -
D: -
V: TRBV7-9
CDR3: CASSLRGGYTF
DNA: TGTGCCAGCAGCTTAAGGGGTGGCTACACCTTC

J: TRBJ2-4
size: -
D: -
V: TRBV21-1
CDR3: CASSKGVGAKNIQYF
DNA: TGTGCCAGCAGCAAAGGCGTGGGGGCAAAAAACATTCAGTACTTC

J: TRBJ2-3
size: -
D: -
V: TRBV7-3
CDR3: CASSLTGGGRGGDTQYF
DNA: TGTGCCAGCAGCTTAACAGGGGGAGGGCGAGGAGGGGATACGCAGTATTTT

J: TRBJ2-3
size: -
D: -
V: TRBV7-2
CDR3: CASTLKGADTQYF
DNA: TGTGCCAGCACCTTGAAAGGGGCAGATACGCAGTATTTT

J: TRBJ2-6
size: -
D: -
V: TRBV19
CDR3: CASFSWGLSGANVLTF
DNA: TGTGCCAGCTTCTCCTGGGGGCTCTCTGGGGCCAACGTCCTGACTTTC

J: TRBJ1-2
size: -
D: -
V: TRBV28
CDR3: CASSHREYGYTF
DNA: TGTGCCAGCAGTCACAGGGAATATGGCTACACCTTC

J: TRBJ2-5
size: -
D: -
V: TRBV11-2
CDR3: CASSGGYQETQYF
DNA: TGTGCCAGCAGCGGAGGGTACCAAGAGACCCAGTACTTC

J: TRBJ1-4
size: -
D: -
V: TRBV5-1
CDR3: CASSFGVDEKLFF
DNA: TGCGCCAGCAGCTTCGGGGTTGATGAAAAACTGTTTTTT

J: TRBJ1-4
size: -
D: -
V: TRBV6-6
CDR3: CASSPNLNEKLFF
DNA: TGTGCCAGCAGTCCAAACCTTAATGAAAAACTGTTTTTT

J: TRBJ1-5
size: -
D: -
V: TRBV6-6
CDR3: CASSWGRPYSNQPQHF
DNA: TGTGCCAGCAGTTGGGGCAGACCTTATAGCAATCAGCCCCAGCATTTT

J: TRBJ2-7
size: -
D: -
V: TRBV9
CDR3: CASSVGSGNWYEQYF
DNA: TGTGCCAGCAGCGTAGGGTCGGGGAATTGGTACGAGCAGTACTTC

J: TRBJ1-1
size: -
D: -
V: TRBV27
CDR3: CASRSNTEAFF
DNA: TGTGCCAGCAGGTCGAACACTGAAGCTTTCTTT

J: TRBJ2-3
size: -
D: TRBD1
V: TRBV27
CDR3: CASSTPRTGGIDTQYF
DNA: TGTGCCAGCAGTACCCCCAGGACAGGTGGCATAGATACGCAGTATTTT

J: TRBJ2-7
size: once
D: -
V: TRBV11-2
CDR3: CASSLAAQGPYEQYF
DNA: TGTGCCAGCAGCTTAGCGGCGCAGGGGCCCTACGAGCAGTACTTC

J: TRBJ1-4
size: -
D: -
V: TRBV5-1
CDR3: CASSLEGTGGEKLFF
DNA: TGCGCCAGCAGCTTGGAGGGGACGGGGGGTGAAAAACTGTTTTTT

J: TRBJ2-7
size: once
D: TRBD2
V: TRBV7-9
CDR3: CASSLSESGSFEQYF
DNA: TGTGCCAGCAGCTTATCCGAAAGCGGGAGTTTCGAGCAGTACTTC

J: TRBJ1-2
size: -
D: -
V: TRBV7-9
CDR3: CASSLSWLFYTF
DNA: TGTGCCAGCAGCTTAAGCTGGCTGTTCTACACCTTC

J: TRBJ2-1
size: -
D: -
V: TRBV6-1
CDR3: CASSDSLAPYNEQFF
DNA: TGTGCCAGCAGTGACAGCCTAGCCCCCTACAATGAGCAGTTCTTC